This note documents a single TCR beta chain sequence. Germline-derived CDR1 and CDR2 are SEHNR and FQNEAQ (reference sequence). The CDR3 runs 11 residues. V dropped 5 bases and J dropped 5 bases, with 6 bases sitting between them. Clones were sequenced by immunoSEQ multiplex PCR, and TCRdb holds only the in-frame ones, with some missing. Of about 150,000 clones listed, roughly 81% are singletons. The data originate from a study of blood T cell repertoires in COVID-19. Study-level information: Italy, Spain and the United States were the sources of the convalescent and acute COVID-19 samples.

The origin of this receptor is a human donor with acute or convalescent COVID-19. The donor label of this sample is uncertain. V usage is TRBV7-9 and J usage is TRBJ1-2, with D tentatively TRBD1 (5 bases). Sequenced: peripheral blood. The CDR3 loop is CASSTGYGYTF. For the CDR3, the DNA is TGTGCCAGCAGCACAGGTTATGGCTACACCTTC.